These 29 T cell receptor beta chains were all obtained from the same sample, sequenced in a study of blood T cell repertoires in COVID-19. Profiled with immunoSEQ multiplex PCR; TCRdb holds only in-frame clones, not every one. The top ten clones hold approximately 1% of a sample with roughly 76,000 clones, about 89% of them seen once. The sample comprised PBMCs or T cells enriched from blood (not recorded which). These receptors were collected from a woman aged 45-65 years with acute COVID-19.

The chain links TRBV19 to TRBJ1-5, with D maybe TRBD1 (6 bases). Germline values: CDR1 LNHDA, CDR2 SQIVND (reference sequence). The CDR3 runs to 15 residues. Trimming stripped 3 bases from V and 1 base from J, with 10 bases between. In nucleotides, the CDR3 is TGTGCCAGTAGTATTAATGGGGGCAGCAATCAGCCCCAGCATTTT. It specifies CASSINGGSNQPQHF. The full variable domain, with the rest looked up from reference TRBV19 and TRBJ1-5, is DGGITQSPKYLFRKEGQNVTLSCEQNLNHDAMYWYRQDPGQGLRLIYYSQIVNDFQKGDIAEGYSVSREKKESFPLTVTSAQKNPTAFYLCASSINGGSNQPQHFGDGTRLSIL.

This CDR3 is CASTGLEGGLEQFF. The CDR3 DNA reads TGTGCCAGTACGGGACTAGAGGGAGGTCTTGAGCAGTTCTTC. The rearrangement links TRBV19 to TRBJ2-1; 8 positions agree with TRBD2. CDR3 length: 14 residues. V shed 7 bases and J 9 bases; nucleotides not matched to a gene: 11. The germline CDR1 and CDR2 sequences are LNHDA and SQIVND (reference sequence).

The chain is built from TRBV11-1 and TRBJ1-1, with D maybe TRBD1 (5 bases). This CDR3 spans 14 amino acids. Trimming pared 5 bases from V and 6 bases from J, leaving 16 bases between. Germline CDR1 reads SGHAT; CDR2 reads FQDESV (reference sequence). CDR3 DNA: TGTGCCAGCAGCCCTGCGGGGGGATGGGCTGAAGCTTTCTTT. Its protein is CASSPAGGWAEAFF.

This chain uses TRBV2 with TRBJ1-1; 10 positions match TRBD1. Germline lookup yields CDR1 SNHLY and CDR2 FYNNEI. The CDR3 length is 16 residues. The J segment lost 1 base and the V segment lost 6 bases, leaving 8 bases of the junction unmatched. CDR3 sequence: CASRGWGQGQNTEAFF. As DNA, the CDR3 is TGTGCCAGCAGGGGTTGGGGACAGGGGCAGAACACTGAAGCTTTCTTT.

In DNA, the CDR3 is TGTGCCAGCAGCGTAACGCGGGAGGGGATCGGGGAGCAGTACTTC. Its translation: CASSVTREGIGEQYF. The V gene is TRBV9, the J gene TRBJ2-7, with 9 bases fitting TRBD2. This CDR3 contains 15 residues. J gave up 7 bases and V 1 base, and 9 bases lay outside the gene matches. Germline V gene lookup returns CDR1 SGDLS and CDR2 YYNGEE.

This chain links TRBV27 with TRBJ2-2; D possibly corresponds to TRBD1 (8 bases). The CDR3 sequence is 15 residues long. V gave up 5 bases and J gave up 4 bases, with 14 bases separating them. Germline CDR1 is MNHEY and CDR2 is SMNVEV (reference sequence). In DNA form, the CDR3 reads TGTGCCAGCAGTCTACAGGGGGGGTCCACCGGGGAGCTGTTTTTT. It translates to CASSLQGGSTGELFF.

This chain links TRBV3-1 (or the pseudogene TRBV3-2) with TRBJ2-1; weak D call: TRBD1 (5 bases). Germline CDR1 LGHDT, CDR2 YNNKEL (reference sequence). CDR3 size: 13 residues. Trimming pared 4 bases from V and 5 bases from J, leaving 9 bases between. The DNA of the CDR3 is TGTGCCAGCAGCCTCAGGGTCCACAATGAGCAGTTCTTC. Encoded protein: CASSLRVHNEQFF.

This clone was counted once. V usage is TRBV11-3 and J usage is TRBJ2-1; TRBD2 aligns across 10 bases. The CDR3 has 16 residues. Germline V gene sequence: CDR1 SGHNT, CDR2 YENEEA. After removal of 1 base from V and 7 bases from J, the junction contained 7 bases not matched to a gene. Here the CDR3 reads CASSLAVAGGRNEQFF. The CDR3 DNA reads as TGTGCCAGCAGCTTAGCCGTAGCGGGAGGTAGGAATGAGCAGTTCTTC.

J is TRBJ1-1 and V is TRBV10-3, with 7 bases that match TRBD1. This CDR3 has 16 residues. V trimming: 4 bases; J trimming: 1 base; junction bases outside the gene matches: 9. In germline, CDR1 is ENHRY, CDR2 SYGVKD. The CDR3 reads CAISGNRGQPNTEAFF. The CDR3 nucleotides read TGTGCCATCAGTGGTAATCGGGGACAGCCGAACACTGAAGCTTTCTTT.

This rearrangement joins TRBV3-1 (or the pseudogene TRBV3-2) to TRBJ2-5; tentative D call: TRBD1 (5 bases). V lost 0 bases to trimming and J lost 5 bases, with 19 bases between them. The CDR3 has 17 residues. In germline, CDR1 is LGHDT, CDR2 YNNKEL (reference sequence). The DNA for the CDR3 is TGTGCCAGCAGCCAAGATAGGGGCGGAGCCGGTCGGGAGACCCAGTACTTC. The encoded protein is CASSQDRGGAGRETQYF.

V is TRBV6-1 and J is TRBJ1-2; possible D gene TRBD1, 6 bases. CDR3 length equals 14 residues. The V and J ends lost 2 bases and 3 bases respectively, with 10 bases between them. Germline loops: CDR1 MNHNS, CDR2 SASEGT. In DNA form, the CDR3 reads TGTGCCAGCAGTGAATCCGGACAGTACTATGGCTACACCTTC. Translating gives CASSESGQYYGYTF.

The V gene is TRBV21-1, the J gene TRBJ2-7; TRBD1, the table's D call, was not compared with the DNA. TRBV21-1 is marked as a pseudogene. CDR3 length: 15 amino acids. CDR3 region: CASSKGQGGSYEQYF. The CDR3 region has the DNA TGTGCCAGCAGCAAAGGGCAGGGGGGTTCCTACGAGCAGTACTTC.

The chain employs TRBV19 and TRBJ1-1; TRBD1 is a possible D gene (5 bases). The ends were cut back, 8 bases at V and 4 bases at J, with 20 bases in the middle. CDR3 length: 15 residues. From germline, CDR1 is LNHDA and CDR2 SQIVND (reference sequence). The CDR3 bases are TGTGCCAGTCGCCCCCATTTGGGGGGGGGCACTGAAGCTTTCTTT. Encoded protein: CASRPHLGGGTEAFF.

Written as DNA, the CDR3 is TGTGCCAGCAGTCTACCCTCCCGGGAGCCCCAGCATTTT. It specifies CASSLPSREPQHF. The chain carries TRBV12-3 or TRBV12-4 and TRBJ1-5; D remains ambiguous. The CDR3 consists of 13 residues. Trimming pared 5 bases from V and 8 bases from J, leaving 13 bases between.

The CDR3 nucleotides read TGTGCCAGCAGCTTAGTCCGGACAGGGGTCAATGAGCAGTTCTTC. It is translated as CASSLVRTGVNEQFF. The rearrangement joins TRBV11-3 to TRBJ2-1; 9 bases align to TRBD1. Per the germline V gene, CDR1 is SGHNT and CDR2 is YENEEA. The CDR3 has 15 amino acids. The J segment lost 6 bases and the V segment lost 1 base, leaving 4 bases of the junction unmatched.

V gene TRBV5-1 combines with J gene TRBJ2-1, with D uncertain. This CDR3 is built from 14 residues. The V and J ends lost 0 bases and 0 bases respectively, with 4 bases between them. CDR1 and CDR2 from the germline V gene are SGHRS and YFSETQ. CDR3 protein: CASSLGSSYNEQFF. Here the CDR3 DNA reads TGCGCCAGCAGCTTGGGGAGCTCCTACAATGAGCAGTTCTTC.

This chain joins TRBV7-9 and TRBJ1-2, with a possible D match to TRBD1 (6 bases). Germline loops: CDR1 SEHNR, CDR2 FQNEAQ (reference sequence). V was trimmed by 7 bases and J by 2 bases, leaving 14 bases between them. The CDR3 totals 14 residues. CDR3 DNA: TGTGCCAGCACCTTCGGGGGGGCAAACTATGGCTACACCTTC. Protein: CASTFGGANYGYTF.

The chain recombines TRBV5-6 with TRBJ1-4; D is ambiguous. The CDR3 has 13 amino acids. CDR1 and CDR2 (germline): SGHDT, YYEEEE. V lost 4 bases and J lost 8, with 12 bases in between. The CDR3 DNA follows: TGTGCCAGCAGCCGCGATATTCGGGAAAAACTGTTTTTT. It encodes CASSRDIREKLFF. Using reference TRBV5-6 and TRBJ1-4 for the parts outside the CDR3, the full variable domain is DAGVTQSPTHLIKTRGQQVTLRCSPKSGHDTVSWYQQALGQGPQFIFQYYEEEERQRGNFPDRFSGHQFPNYSSELNVNALLLGDSALYLCASSRDIREKLFFGSGTQLSVL.

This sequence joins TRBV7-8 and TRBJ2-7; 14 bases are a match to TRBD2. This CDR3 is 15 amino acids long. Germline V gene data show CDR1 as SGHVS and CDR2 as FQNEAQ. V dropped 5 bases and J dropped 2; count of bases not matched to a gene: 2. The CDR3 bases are TGTGCCAGCAGCCTGACTAGCGGGAGGGCCTACGAGCAGTACTTC. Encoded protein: CASSLTSGRAYEQYF.

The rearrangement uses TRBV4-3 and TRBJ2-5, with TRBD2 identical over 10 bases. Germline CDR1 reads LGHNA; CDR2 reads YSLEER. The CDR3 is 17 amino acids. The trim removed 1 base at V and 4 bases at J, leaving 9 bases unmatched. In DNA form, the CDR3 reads TGCGCCAGCAGCCAAGGGATTCCAGCGGGGGGGTTAGAGACCCAGTACTTC. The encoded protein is CASSQGIPAGGLETQYF.

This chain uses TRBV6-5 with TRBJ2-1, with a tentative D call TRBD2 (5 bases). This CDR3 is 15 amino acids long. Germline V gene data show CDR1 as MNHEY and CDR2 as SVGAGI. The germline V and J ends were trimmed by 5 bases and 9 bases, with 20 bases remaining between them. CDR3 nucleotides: TGTGCCAGCAGTCCCTCCTCCGGAGGAGCCGGTGAGCAGTTCTTC. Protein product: CASSPSSGGAGEQFF.

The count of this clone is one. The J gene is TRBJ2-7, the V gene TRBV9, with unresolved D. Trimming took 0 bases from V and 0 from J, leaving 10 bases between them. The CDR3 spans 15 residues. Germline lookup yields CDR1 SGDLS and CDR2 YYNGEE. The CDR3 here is CASSVGLASSYEQYF. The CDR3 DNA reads TGTGCCAGCAGCGTAGGGCTGGCCAGCTCCTACGAGCAGTACTTC.

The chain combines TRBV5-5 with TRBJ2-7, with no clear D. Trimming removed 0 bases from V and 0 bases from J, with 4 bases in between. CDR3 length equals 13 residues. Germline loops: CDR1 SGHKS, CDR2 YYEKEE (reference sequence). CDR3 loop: CASSLDISYEQYF. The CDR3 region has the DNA TGTGCCAGCAGCTTGGACATCTCCTACGAGCAGTACTTC.

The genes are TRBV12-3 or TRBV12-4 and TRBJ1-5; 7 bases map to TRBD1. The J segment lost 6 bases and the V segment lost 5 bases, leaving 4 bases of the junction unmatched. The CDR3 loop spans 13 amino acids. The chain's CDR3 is CASSPRTGQPQHF. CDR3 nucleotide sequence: TGTGCCAGCAGTCCCCGGACAGGTCAGCCCCAGCATTTT.

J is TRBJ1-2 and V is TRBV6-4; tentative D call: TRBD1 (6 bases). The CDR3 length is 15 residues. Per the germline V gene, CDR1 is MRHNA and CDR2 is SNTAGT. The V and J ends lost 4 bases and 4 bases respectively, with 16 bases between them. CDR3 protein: CASSASQGPFYGYTF. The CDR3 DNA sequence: TGTGCCAGCAGTGCATCACAGGGTCCTTTCTATGGCTACACCTTC.

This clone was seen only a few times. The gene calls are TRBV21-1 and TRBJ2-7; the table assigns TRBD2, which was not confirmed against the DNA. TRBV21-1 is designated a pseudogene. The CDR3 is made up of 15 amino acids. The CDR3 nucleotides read TGTGCCAGCAGCAACCTCCGGGCCGGGGGTTACGAACAGTACTTC. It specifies CASSNLRAGGYEQYF.

In DNA, the CDR3 is TGTGCCAGCAGTCCTCCGAGCACAGATACGCAGTATTTT. It is translated as CASSPPSTDTQYF. The chain joins TRBV28 to TRBJ2-3; D remains unclear. The CDR3 is made up of 13 amino acids. Germline V gene data show CDR1 as MDHEN and CDR2 as SYDVKM. Between the trimmed V and J ends, which lost 5 bases and 0 bases, there was a span of 6 bases.

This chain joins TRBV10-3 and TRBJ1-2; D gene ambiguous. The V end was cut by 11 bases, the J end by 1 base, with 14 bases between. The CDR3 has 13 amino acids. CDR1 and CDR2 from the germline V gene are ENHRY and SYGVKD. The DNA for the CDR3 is TGTGCCGCCCAAGACTCCCGTAACTATGGCTACACCTTC. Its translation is CAAQDSRNYGYTF.

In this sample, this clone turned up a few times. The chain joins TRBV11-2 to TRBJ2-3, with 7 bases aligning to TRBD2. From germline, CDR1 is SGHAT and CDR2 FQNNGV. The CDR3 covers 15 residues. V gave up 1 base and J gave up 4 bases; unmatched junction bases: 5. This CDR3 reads CASSLASGKADTQYF. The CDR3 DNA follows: TGTGCCAGCAGCTTAGCCAGCGGGAAGGCAGATACGCAGTATTTT.